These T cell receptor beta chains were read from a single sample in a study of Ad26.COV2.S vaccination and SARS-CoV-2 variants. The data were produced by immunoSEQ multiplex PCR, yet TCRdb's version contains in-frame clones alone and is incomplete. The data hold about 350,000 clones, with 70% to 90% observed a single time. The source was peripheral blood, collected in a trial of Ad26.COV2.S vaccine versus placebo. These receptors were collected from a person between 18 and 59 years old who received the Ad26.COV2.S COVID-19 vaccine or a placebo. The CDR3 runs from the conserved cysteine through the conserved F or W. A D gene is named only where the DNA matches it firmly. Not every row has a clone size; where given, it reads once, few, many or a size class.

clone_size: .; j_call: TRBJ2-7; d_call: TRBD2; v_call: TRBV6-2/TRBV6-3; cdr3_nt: TGTGCCAGCAGTTACTCCCTAGCGGGAGTGGGCGAGCAGTACTTC; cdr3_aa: CASSYSLAGVGEQYF
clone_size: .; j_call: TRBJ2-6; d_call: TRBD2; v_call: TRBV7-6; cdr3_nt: TGTGCCAGCAGCTTAGGCCCCGGACTAGCGGTCTCTGGGGCCAACGTCCTGACTTTC; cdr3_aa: CASSLGPGLAVSGANVLTF
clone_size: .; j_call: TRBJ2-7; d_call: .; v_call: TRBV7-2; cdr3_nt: TGTGCCAGCAGCTTACAGGGCTACGAGCAGTACTTC; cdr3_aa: CASSLQGYEQYF
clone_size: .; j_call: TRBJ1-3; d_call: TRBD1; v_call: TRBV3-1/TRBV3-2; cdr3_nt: TGTGCCAGCAGCCCATCGACAGGGAGTGGAAACACCATATATTTT; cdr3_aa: CASSPSTGSGNTIYF
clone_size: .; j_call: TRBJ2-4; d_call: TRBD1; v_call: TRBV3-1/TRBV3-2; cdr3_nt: TGTGCCAGCAGCACCCGAGGTTTCAGGGACAGCGAGCTAGCCAAAAACATTCAGTACTTC; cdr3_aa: CASSTRGFRDSELAKNIQYF
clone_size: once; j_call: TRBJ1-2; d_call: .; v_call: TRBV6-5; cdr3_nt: TGTGCCAGCAGACTTACGGGGGATCACTATGGCTACACCTTC; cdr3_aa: CASRLTGDHYGYTF
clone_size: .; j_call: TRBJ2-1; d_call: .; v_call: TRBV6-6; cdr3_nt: TGTGCCAGCAGTTACGGCCTCAGCATAAGCGTGGAGCAGTTCTTC; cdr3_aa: CASSYGLSISVEQFF
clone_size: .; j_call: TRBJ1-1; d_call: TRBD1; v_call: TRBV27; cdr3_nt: TGTGCCAGCAGCAGTTTCGGAAGACAGGGTGGGGCGATGGGCACTGAAGCTTTCTTT; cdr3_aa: CASSSFGRQGGAMGTEAFF
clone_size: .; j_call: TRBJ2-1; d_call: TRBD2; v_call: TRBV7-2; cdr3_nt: TGTGCCAGCAGCTCCCAGGGGCTAGAACGGGGGGGGCAGTTCTTC; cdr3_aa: CASSSQGLERGGQFF
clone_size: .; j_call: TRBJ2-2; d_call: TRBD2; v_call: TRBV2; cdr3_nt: TGTGCCAGCAGAAGCGGGGGGGCCGTCGGGGAGCTGTTTTTT; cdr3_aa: CASRSGGAVGELFF
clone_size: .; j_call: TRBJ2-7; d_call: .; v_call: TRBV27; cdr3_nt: TGTGCCAGCAGTTTATCTATCAGGGGGAGGGACGAGCAGTACTTC; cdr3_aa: CASSLSIRGRDEQYF
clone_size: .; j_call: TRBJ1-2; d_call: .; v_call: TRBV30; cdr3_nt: TGTGCCTGGCAAACGGGGGGTCGGGACATTAACTATGGCTACACCTTC; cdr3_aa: CAWQTGGRDINYGYTF
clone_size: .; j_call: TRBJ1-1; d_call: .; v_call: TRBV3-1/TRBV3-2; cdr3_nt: TGTGCCAGCAGCCAAGGTTCAGGGGTCCGAGAAGCTTTCTTT; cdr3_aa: CASSQGSGVREAFF
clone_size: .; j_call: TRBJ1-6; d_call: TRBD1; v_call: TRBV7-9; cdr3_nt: TGTGCCAGCACCACCGGGACAGGGACTTCACCCCTCCACTTT; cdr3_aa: CASTTGTGTSPLHF
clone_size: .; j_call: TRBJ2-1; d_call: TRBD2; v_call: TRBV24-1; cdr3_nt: TGTGCCACCGCCGGCGGGGAGAGTAGCGGGAGTAATGAGCAGTTCTTC; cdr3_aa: CATAGGESSGSNEQFF
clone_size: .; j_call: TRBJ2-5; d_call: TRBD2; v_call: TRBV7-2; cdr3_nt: TGTGCCAGCAGCTCGCGAGGACTAGCGGGGCCACAAGAGACCCAGTACTTC; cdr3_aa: CASSSRGLAGPQETQYF
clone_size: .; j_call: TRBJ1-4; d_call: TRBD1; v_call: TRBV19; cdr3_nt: TGTGCCAGTAGTATAAGCAGGGGGCAGGGTGAAAAACTGTTTTTT; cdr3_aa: CASSISRGQGEKLFF
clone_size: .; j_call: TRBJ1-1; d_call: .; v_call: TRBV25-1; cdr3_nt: TGTGCCAGCAGTGAGTCGTACGGGAGGGACACTGAAGCTTTCTTT; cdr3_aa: CASSESYGRDTEAFF
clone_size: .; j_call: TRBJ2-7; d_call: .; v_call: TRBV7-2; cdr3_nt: TGTGCCAGCAGCTTAGTTTCCACACTGGCAGACTACGAGCAGTACTTC; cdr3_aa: CASSLVSTLADYEQYF
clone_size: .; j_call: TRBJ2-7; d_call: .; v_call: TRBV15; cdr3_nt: TGTGCCACCAGCCCTTGGGGGGCCAACGAGCAGTACTTC; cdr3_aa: CATSPWGANEQYF
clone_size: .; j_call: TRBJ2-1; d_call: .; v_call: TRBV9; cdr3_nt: TGTGCCAGCAGCGGCTTTTCCTACAATGAGCAGTTCTTC; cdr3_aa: CASSGFSYNEQFF
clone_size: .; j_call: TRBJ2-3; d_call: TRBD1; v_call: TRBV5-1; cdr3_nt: TGCGCCAGCAGCGCGCCAACAGGGGTGAGCACAGATACGCAGTATTTT; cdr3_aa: CASSAPTGVSTDTQYF
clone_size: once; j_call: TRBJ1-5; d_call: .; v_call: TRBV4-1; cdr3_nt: TGCGCCAGCAGCCAAGCGGTAGGGCTTGGCAATCAGCCCCAGCATTTT; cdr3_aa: CASSQAVGLGNQPQHF
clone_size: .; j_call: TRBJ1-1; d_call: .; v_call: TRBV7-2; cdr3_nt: TGTGCCAGCAGCGCCTCACAGCACTACACTGAAGCTTTCTTT; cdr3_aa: CASSASQHYTEAFF
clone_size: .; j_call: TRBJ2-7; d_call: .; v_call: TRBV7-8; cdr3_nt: TGTGCCAGCAGCTCTTCGGGGGCTGCCTACGAGCAGTACTTC; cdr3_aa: CASSSSGAAYEQYF
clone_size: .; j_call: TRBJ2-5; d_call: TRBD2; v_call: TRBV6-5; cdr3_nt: TGTGCCAGCACCCCACTAGCGGACGGCCAAGAGACCCAGTACTTC; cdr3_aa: CASTPLADGQETQYF
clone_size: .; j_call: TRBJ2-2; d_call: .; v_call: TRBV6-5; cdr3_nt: TGTGCCAGCAGGGAGAACACCGGGGAGCTGTTTTTT; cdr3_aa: CASRENTGELFF
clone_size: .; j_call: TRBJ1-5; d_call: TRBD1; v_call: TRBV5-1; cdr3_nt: TGCGCCAGCAGCCCCGGACAGGGTAGCAATCAGCCCCAGCATTTT; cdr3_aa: CASSPGQGSNQPQHF
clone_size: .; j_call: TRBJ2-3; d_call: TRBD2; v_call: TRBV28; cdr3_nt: TGTGCCAGCAGTTTGAAACTAGCGGGAAATACAGATACGCAGTATTTT; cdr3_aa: CASSLKLAGNTDTQYF
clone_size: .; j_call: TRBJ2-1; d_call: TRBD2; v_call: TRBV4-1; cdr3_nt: TGCGCCAGCAGCCGTCCGACTAGCGGGAACAATGAGCAGTTCTTC; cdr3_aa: CASSRPTSGNNEQFF
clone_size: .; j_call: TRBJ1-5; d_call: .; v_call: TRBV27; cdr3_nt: TGTGCCAGCAGTACCAAGTGGACGGATAGCAATCAGCCCCAGCATTTT; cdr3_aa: CASSTKWTDSNQPQHF
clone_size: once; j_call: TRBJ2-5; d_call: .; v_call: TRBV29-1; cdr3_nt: TGCAGCGTCTCTACGGCGGGGGAGACCCAGTACTTC; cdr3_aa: CSVSTAGETQYF
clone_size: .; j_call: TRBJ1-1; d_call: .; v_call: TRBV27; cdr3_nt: TGTGCCAGCAGTTTCCCGCCGTACACTGAAGCTTTCTTT; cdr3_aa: CASSFPPYTEAFF
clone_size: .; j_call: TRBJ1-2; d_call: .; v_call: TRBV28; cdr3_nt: TGTGCCAGCAGTTTATCGGGTGTGGGTAAACACACGGAGAACTATGGCTACACCTTC; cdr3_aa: CASSLSGVGKHTENYGYTF
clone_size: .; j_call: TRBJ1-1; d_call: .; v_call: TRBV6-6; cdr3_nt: TGTGCCAGCGGTTTAGATTTGGGAGCTTTCTTT; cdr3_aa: CASGLDLGAFF
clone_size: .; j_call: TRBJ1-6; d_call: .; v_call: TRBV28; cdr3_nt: TGTGCCAGCAACTCGGGGCAGGCTCATAATTCACCCCTCCACTTT; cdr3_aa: CASNSGQAHNSPLHF
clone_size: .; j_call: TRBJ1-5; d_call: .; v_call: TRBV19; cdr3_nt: TGTGCCAGTAGTATAGGGGGTAGCAATCAGCCCCAGCATTTT; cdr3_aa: CASSIGGSNQPQHF
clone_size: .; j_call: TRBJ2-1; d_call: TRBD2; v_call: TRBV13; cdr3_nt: TGTGCCAGCAGCTTGGGACTAGCGGGCGATGAGCAGTTCTTC; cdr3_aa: CASSLGLAGDEQFF
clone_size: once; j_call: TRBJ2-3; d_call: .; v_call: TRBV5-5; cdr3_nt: TGTGCCAGCAGCGTACGGCTCCCGGGAGACGATACGCAGTATTTT; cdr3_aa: CASSVRLPGDDTQYF
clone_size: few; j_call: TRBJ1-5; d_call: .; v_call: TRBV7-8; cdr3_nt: TGTGCCAGCAGCTTAGCTCAGACGGAGGATAGCAATCAGCCCCAGCATTTT; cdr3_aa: CASSLAQTEDSNQPQHF
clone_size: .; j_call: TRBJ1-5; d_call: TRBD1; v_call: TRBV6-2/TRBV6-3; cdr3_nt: TGTGCCAGCAGCCTACAGGGGAATCAGCCCCAGCATTTT; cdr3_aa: CASSLQGNQPQHF
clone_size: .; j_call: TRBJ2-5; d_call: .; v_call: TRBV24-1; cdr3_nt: TGTGCCACCAGTGCTAGGGGCGAGACCCAGTACTTC; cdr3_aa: CATSARGETQYF
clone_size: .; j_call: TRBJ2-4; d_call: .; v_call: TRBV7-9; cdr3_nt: TGTGCCAGCAGCTCTGTCGTCGTCGGGGGAAACCTAGCCAAAAACATTCAGTACTTC; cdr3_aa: CASSSVVVGGNLAKNIQYF
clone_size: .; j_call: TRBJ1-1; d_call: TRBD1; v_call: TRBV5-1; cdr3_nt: TGCGCCAGCAGCTTTCCCGCGGGACAGGTCTCTATGAACACTGAAGCTTTCTTT; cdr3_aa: CASSFPAGQVSMNTEAFF
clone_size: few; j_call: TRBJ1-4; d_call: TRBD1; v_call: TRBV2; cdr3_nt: TGTGCCAGTACGGTGGGACAGCCCGAAAAACTGTTTTTT; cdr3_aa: CASTVGQPEKLFF
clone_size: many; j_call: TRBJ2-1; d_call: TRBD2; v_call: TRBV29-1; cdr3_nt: TGCAGCGTTGATGGACTAGCGGGGAAGACCTACAATGAGCAGTTCTTC; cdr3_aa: CSVDGLAGKTYNEQFF
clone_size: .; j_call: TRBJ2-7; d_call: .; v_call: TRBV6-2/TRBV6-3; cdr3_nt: TGTGCCAGCAGTTATCCCCGTAGGACAGCTTCCTACGAGCAGTACTTC; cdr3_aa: CASSYPRRTASYEQYF
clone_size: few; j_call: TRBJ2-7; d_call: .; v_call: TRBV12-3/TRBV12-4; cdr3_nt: TGTGCCAGCAGTTTCCGGGCCTCCTACGAGCAGTACTTC; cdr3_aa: CASSFRASYEQYF
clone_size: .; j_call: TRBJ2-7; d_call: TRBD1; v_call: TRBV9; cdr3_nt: TGTGCCAGCAGCGTAAGTGGACAGGGTTACGAGCAGTACTTC; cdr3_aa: CASSVSGQGYEQYF
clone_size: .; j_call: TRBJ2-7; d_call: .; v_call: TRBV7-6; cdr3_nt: TGTGCCAGCAGCTTAGGTGGCCTGGAGAACTTC; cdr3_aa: CASSLGGLENF
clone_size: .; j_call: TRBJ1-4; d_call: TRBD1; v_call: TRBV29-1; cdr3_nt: TGCAGCGCCCTCTCAGGGGGTGAAAAACTGTTTTTT; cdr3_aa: CSALSGGEKLFF
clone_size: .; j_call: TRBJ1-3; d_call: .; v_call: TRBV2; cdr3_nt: TGTGCCATTGGGCCCACCTCCTCTGGAAACACCATATATTTT; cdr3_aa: CAIGPTSSGNTIYF
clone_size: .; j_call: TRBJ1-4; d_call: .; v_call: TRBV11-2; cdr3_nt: TGTGCCAGCAGCCGACCTGAGGAAAAACTGTTTTTT; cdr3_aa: CASSRPEEKLFF
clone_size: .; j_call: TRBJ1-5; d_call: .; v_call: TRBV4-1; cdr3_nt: TGCGCCAGCAGCCAAGAGGGGTATAGCAATCAGCCCCAGCATTTT; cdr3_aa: CASSQEGYSNQPQHF
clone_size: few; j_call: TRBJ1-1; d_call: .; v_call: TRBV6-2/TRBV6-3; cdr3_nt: TGTGCCAGCAGTCCCCGGAAAAGCGGGAACACTGAAGCTTTCTTT; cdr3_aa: CASSPRKSGNTEAFF
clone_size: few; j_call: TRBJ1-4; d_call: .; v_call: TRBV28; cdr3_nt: TGTGCCAGCAGTTCGTCCACAATCGGCCGGCTGGGGGTCAATAATGAAAAACTGTTTTTT; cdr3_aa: CASSSSTIGRLGVNNEKLFF
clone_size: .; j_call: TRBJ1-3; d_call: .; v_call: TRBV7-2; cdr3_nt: TGTGCCAGCAGCGGCAGACAGGCGTTACGCTCTGGAAACACCATATATTTT; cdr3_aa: CASSGRQALRSGNTIYF
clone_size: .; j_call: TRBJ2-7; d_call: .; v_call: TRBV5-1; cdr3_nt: TGCGCCAGCAGCTTGGGCCTTGATAGCCTAGCCTACGAGCAGTACTTC; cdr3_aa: CASSLGLDSLAYEQYF
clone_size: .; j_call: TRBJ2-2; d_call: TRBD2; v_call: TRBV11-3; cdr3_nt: TGTGCCAGCAGCAAAGCGGGGGAGGGTGGGCTGTTTTTT; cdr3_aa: CASSKAGEGGLFF
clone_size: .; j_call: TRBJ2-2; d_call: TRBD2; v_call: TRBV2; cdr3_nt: TGTGCCAGCTCGCGGGAGGCGAACACCGGGGAGCTGTTTTTT; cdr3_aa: CASSREANTGELFF